This is a list of T cell receptor beta chains from one sample in a study of T-cell memory formation after mild COVID-19. TCRdb independently ran MiXCR on the 5' RACE reads; one entry per CDR3 protein. The sample yields 190,000 or so distinct CDR3 sequences, 20% to 25% seen once. Sequenced: PBMCs or a T cell subset sorted from them (not recorded which). These receptor sequences come from an adult woman who had mild COVID-19 (a few samples of this study predate the infection). Cell type and time point are not known. CDR3s leave out the opening cysteine and the closing phenylalanine or tryptophan. Some rows have no size entry. The others give once, few or many, or a class for an expanded clone.

size,J,V,CDR3
few,TRBJ2-2,TRBV2,ATLNSTGELF
-,TRBJ2-3,TRBV5-1,ASSVGTSGFSTDTQY
few,TRBJ1-1,TRBV6-5,ASSYSSSLEAF
-,TRBJ1-2,TRBV4-1,ASSQESTWDYGYT
-,TRBJ2-3,TRBV7-3,ASSLAGQITDTQY
many,TRBJ2-1,TRBV6-6,ASSYQGHNEQF
few,TRBJ2-7,TRBV30,AWSGVAGSEQY
-,TRBJ2-7,TRBV7-9,ASSPHSPDRDYEQY
few,TRBJ2-1,TRBV4-3,ASSSRGGRNEQF
few,TRBJ1-5,TRBV24-1,ATSYRGAQPQH
-,TRBJ1-1,TRBV6-1,ASSEAGQGAMGNTEAF
few,TRBJ2-7,TRBV3-1,ASSPLPSGSSLDSYEQY
many,TRBJ2-7,TRBV9,ASSVASGGFYEQY
-,TRBJ1-5,TRBV2,ASSELGDSNQPQH
few,TRBJ2-7,TRBV7-9,ASSSPRTSGYEQY
few,TRBJ2-7,TRBV28,ASSPLRDRVIAGETYEQY
-,TRBJ2-3,TRBV7-9,ASSMEADTQY
few,TRBJ2-3,TRBV24-1,ATSDGVTDTQY
-,TRBJ1-1,TRBV6-5,ASSLNWGTEAF
few,TRBJ2-5,TRBV5-1,ASSLAGRPQETQY
few,TRBJ2-7,TRBV25-1,ASSEYFGTGTYEQY
-,TRBJ2-2,TRBV11-3,ASSWRGAGELF
few,TRBJ1-2,TRBV9,ASSVNRVDYGYT
-,TRBJ1-5,TRBV6-6,ASRAGQGGQPQH
-,TRBJ1-1,TRBV24-1,ATSEGGLRNTEAF
few,TRBJ1-4,TRBV12-3/TRBV12-4,ASTLGFEKLF
-,TRBJ2-4,TRBV5-1,ASSPTSSTRDRKNIQY
few,TRBJ2-1,TRBV12-3/TRBV12-4,ATLEQGTGNEQF
few,TRBJ2-3,TRBV9,ASSVDQTDTQY
few,TRBJ2-5,TRBV24-1,ATSDSYQETQY
few,TRBJ2-7,TRBV3-1,ASSHLSRQPDYEQY
few,TRBJ2-2,TRBV5-1,ASSLAGPGSVGELF
few,TRBJ2-1,TRBV7-9,ASSGSNRNEQF
few,TRBJ1-6,TRBV12-3/TRBV12-4,ASSRDLNPLH
-,TRBJ2-5,TRBV9,ASSVEGTQQETQY
-,TRBJ1-2,TRBV7-9,ASSLPTGGDYGYT
few,TRBJ1-5,TRBV6-5,ASTTGGGQPQH
-,TRBJ2-3,TRBV29-1,SVEEDSTDTQY
-,TRBJ2-7,TRBV6-2/TRBV6-3,ASAGGSYEQY
-,TRBJ2-1,TRBV5-1,ASAFTDSYNEQF
-,TRBJ1-1,TRBV5-1,ASRQGHTEAF
-,TRBJ2-1,TRBV29-1,SVGEGAYNEQF
few,TRBJ2-7,TRBV29-1,SVGGGGTLAYEQY
few,TRBJ2-1,TRBV5-1,ASMPLPDPYNEQF
-,TRBJ2-1,TRBV11-2,ASSLEFGYEQF
-,TRBJ2-7,TRBV4-3,ASSQGDGTHEQY
-,TRBJ2-1,TRBV24-1,AAGFPEDNNEQF
few,TRBJ2-3,TRBV14,ASSQEITDTQY
-,TRBJ2-1,TRBV10-3,ATGMTSPLSYNEQF
-,TRBJ2-2,TRBV12-3/TRBV12-4,ASRPDILNTGELF
few,TRBJ2-7,TRBV6-2/TRBV6-3,ASSSYGGTTVYEQY
few,TRBJ1-2,TRBV19,ASSIGAGSGGYT
-,TRBJ2-2,TRBV14,ASSQSRLAESTGELF
-,TRBJ2-1,TRBV5-1,ASSRGQGGVNEQF